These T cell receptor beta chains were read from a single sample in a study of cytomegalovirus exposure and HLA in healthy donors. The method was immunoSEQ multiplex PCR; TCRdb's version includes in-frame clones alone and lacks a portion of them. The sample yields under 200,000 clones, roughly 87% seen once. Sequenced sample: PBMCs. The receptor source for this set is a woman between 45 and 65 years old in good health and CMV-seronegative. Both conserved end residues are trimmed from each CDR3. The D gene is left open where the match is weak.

cdr3_aa: ASSGMATGGTDTQY; v_call: TRBV5-4; j_call: TRBJ2-3; d_call: TRBD1
cdr3_aa: ASTTPGYVTGANVLT; v_call: TRBV28; j_call: TRBJ2-6; d_call: -
cdr3_aa: ASSQGSGSVYEQY; v_call: TRBV4-1; j_call: TRBJ2-7; d_call: TRBD2
cdr3_aa: ASSLYETQY; v_call: TRBV5-8; j_call: TRBJ2-5; d_call: -
cdr3_aa: ASSSGQISYEQY; v_call: TRBV27; j_call: TRBJ2-7; d_call: -
cdr3_aa: AISAGLADHNEQF; v_call: TRBV10-3; j_call: TRBJ2-1; d_call: TRBD2
cdr3_aa: ASSLSSSGVDEQF; v_call: TRBV27; j_call: TRBJ2-1; d_call: -
cdr3_aa: ASSPRDRVPDTQY; v_call: TRBV27; j_call: TRBJ2-3; d_call: TRBD1
cdr3_aa: ASSTVGHLNTEAF; v_call: TRBV5-6; j_call: TRBJ1-1; d_call: -
cdr3_aa: ASSPWGGGDTEAF; v_call: TRBV25-1; j_call: TRBJ1-1; d_call: -
cdr3_aa: ASSVDSGDTQY; v_call: TRBV9; j_call: TRBJ2-3; d_call: -
cdr3_aa: ASRRGQGREKLF; v_call: TRBV19; j_call: TRBJ1-4; d_call: TRBD1
cdr3_aa: ASSPQGNYGYT; v_call: TRBV9; j_call: TRBJ1-2; d_call: -
cdr3_aa: ASSLALLGTPQETQY; v_call: TRBV7-8; j_call: TRBJ2-5; d_call: -
cdr3_aa: ASSLARGSGGSSYEQY; v_call: TRBV7-6; j_call: TRBJ2-7; d_call: TRBD2
cdr3_aa: ASSPPPGDSNEQF; v_call: TRBV5-4; j_call: TRBJ2-1; d_call: -
cdr3_aa: ATSRGPQRPGANGLT; v_call: TRBV15; j_call: TRBJ2-6; d_call: -
cdr3_aa: ASSPPFAGDTEAF; v_call: TRBV19; j_call: TRBJ1-1; d_call: -
cdr3_aa: ASSGRTGTTDTQY; v_call: TRBV9; j_call: TRBJ2-3; d_call: TRBD1
cdr3_aa: ASSSGLASDTQY; v_call: TRBV5-1; j_call: TRBJ2-3; d_call: TRBD2
cdr3_aa: ASSTGRMETQY; v_call: TRBV28; j_call: TRBJ2-5; d_call: -
cdr3_aa: ASSENERQPY; v_call: TRBV2; j_call: TRBJ2-5; d_call: -
cdr3_aa: ASSPPIAGEWGEQY; v_call: TRBV18; j_call: TRBJ2-7; d_call: TRBD2
cdr3_aa: ASSLGWLRDGELF; v_call: TRBV7-2; j_call: TRBJ2-2; d_call: -
cdr3_aa: ASSDGPSGSIYEQF; v_call: TRBV7-2; j_call: TRBJ2-1; d_call: TRBD2
cdr3_aa: ASSFGLGTEAF; v_call: TRBV5-1; j_call: TRBJ1-1; d_call: -
cdr3_aa: ASSQELVGQTYEQY; v_call: TRBV4-3; j_call: TRBJ2-7; d_call: -
cdr3_aa: ASSLLPLKDTSSYEQY; v_call: TRBV5-1; j_call: TRBJ2-7; d_call: -